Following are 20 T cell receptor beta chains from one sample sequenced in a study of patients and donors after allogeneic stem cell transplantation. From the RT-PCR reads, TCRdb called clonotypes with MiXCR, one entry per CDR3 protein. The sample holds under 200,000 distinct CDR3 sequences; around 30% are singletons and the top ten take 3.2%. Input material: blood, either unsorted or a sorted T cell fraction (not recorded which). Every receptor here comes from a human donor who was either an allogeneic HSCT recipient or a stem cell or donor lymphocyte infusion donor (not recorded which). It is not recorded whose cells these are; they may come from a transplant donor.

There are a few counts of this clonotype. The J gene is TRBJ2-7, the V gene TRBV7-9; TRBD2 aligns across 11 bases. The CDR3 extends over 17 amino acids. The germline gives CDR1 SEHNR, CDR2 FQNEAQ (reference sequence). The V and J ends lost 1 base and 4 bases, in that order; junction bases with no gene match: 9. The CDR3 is CASSLGLAGGRGYEQYF. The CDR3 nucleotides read TGTGCCAGCAGCTTAGGGCTAGCGGGAGGCAGAGGATACGAGCAGTACTTC. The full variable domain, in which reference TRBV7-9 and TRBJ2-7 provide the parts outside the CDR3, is DTGVSQNPRHKITKRGQNVTFRCDPISEHNRLYWYRQTLGQGPEFLTYFQNEAQLEKSRLLSDRFSAERPKGSFSTLEIQRTEQGDSAMYLCASSLGLAGGRGYEQYFGPGTRLTVT.

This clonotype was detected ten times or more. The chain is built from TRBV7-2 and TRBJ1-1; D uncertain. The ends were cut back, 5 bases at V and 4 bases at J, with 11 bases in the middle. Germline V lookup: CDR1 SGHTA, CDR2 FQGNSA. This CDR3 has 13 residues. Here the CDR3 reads CASSPQISTEAFF. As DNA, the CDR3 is TGTGCCAGCAGCCCCCAAATCAGCACTGAAGCTTTCTTT.

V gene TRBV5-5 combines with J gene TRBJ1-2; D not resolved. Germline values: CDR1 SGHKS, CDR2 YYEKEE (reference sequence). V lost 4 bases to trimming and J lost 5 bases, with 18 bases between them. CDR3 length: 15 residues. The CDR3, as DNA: TGTGCCAGCAGCACGGAGGTTGGGCGGATATATGGCTACACCTTC. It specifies CASSTEVGRIYGYTF.

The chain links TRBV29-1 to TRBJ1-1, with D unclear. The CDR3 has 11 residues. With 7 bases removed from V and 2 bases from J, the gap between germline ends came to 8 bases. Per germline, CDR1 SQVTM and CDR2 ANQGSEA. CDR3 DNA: TGCAGCGCCCCCATCAACACTGAAGCTTTCTTT. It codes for CSAPINTEAFF.

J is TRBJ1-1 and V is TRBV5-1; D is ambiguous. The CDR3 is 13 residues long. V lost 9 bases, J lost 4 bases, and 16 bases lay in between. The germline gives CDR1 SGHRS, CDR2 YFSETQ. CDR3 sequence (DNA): TGCGCCACCCGAGTGGATATGGGCACTGAAGCTTTCTTT. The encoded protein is CATRVDMGTEAFF.

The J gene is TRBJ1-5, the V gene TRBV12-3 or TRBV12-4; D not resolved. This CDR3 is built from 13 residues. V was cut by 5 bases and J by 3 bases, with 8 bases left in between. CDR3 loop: CASSRGTNQPQHF. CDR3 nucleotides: TGTGCCAGCAGTCGGGGTACCAATCAGCCCCAGCATTTT.

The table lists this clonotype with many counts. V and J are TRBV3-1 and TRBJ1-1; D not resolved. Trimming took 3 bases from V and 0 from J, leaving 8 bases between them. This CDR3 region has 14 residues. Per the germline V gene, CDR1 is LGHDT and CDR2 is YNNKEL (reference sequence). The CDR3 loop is CASSQNGMNTEAFF. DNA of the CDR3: TGTGCCAGCAGCCAGAACGGTATGAACACTGAAGCTTTCTTT.

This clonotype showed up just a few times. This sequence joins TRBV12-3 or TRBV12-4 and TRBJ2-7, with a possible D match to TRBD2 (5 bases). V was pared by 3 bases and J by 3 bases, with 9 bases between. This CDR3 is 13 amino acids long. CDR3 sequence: CASSLEAVYEQYF. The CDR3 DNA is TGTGCCAGCAGTTTGGAGGCGGTCTACGAGCAGTACTTC.

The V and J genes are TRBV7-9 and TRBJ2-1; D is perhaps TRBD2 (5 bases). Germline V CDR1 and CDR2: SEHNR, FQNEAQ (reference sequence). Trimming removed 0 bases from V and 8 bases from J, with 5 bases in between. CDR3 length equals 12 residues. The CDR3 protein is CASSLARDEQFF. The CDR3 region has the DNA TGTGCCAGCAGCTTAGCGAGGGATGAGCAGTTCTTC.

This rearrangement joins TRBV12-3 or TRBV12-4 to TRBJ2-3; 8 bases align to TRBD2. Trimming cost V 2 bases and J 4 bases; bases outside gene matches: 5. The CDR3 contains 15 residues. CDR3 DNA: TGTGCCAGCAGTTTACGGGGGGGAGGCGCAGATACGCAGTATTTT. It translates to CASSLRGGGADTQYF.

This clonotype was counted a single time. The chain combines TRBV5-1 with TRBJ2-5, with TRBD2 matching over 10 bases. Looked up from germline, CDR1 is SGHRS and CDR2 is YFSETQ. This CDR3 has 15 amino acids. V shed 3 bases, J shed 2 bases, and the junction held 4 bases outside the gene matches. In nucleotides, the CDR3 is TGCGCCAGCAGCTACCTAGCGGGGGCACAAGAGACCCAGTACTTC. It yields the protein CASSYLAGAQETQYF.

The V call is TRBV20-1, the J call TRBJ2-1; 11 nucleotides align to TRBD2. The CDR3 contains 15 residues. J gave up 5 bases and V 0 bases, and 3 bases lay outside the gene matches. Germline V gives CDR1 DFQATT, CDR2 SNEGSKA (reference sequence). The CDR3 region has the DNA TGCAGTGCTAGAGATCCACTAGCGGGAGACAATGAGCAGTTCTTC. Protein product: CSARDPLAGDNEQFF.

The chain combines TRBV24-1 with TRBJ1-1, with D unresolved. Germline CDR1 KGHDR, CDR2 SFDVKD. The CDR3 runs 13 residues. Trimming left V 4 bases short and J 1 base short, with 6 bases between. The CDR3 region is CATSDTWNTEAFF. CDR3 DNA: TGTGCCACCAGTGACACCTGGAACACTGAAGCTTTCTTT.

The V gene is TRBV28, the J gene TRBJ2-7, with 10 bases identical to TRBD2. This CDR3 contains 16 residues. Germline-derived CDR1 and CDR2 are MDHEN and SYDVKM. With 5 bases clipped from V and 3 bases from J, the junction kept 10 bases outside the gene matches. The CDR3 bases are TGTGCCAGCAGTCCGCGACTAGCGGGCATGTTCTACGAGCAGTACTTC. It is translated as CASSPRLAGMFYEQYF.

DNA of the CDR3: TGCAGTGCTAGAGATTGGGGGGCTGCCCCCCTCGAGCAGTACTTC. This gives the protein CSARDWGAAPLEQYF. The chain uses TRBV20-1 and TRBJ2-7; D possibly matches TRBD1 or TRBD2 (6 bases each). Deletions cut 0 bases from V and 6 bases from J, with 18 bases between. The CDR3 runs to 15 residues. The germline gives CDR1 DFQATT, CDR2 SNEGSKA (reference sequence).

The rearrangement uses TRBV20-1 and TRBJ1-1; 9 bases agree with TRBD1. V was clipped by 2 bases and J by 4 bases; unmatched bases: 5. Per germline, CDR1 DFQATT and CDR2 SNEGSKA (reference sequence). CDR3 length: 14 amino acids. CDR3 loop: CSARPDRGRTEAFF. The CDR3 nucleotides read TGCAGTGCTAGACCGGACAGGGGTCGCACTGAAGCTTTCTTT.

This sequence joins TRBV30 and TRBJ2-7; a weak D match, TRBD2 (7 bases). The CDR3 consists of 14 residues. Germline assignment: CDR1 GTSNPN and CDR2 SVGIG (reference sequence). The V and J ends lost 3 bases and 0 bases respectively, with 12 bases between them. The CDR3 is CAWSRGGSSYEQYF. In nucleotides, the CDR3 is TGTGCCTGGAGCAGGGGAGGGAGCTCCTACGAGCAGTACTTC.

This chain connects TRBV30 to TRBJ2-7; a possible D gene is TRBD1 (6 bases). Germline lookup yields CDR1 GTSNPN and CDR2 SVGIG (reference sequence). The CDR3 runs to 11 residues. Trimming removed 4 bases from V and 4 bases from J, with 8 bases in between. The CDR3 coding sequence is TGTGCCTGGAACAGGGATTACGAGCAGTACTTC. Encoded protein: CAWNRDYEQYF.

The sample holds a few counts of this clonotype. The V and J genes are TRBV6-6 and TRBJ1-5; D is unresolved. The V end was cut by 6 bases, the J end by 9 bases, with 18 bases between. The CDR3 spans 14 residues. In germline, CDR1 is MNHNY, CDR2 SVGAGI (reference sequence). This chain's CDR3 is CASRAASFSGPQHF. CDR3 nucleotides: TGTGCCAGCAGGGCCGCCAGTTTTTCGGGGCCCCAGCATTTT.

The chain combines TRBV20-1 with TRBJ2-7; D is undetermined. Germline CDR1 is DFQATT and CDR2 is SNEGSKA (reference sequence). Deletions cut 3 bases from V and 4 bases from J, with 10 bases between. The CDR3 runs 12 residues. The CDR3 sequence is CSARGPDYEQYF. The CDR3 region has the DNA TGCAGTGCTAGGGGTCCGGATTACGAGCAGTACTTC.